The sequence of this T cell receptor (beta chain) was determined in a study of blood T cell repertoires in COVID-19. For the study at large: Acute and convalescent COVID-19 samples came from the United States, Italy and Spain. T cells, B-cell-depleted T cells, or PBMCs supplied cDNA or gDNA.

Authors' methods: Amplification of reference gene primers was used by the study to estimate nucleated cell counts. Assay used: immunoSEQ multiplex PCR; TCRdb lists only in-frame clones, some missing. Clonal size and the V and J genes are those of that table, whereas D and trimming came from the DNA. Of approximately 110,000 clones detected, roughly 80% appear once; the ten largest clones hold around a fifth. V was pared by 6 bases and J by 5 bases, with 13 bases between. CDR3 length equals 14 residues. Germline assignment: CDR1 MDHEN and CDR2 SYDVKM. The chain carries TRBV28 and TRBJ2-2, with no clear D. Sequencing used peripheral blood. The TCR sequence derives from a man in his 70s with active or convalescent COVID-19. The CDR3 protein is CASSRQTVTGELFF. The DNA for the CDR3 is TGTGCCAGCAGCCGGCAAACAGTTACCGGGGAGCTGTTTTTT. Variable domain in full (rest from reference TRBV28 and TRBJ2-2): DVKVTQSSRYLVKRTGEKVFLECVQDMDHENMFWYRQDPGLGLRLIYFSYDVKMKEKGDIPEGYSVSREKKERFSLILESASTNQTSMYLCASSRQTVTGELFFGEGSRLTVL.